There are many counts of the clone carrying this T cell receptor beta chain. TCRdb re-called the RT-PCR reads with MiXCR, one entry per CDR3 protein. The sample consists of fewer than 800,000 distinct CDR3 sequences, 14% of them appearing once. This TCR came from a female donor in good health, serving as a healthy control. The sequenced sample consisted of memory CD4+ T cells from blood.

This chain's CDR3 is CASRLGVDRGVYEQYF. The DNA of the CDR3 is TGCGCCAGCAGACTTGGTGTGGACAGGGGGGTATACGAGCAGTACTTC. The genes are TRBV4-3 and TRBJ2-7; TRBD1 agrees at 10 bases. The J segment lost 4 bases and the V segment lost 6 bases, leaving 12 bases of the junction unmatched. Germline values: CDR1 LGHNA, CDR2 YSLEER. CDR3 size: 16 residues.